One and the same sample provided the 24 T cell receptor beta chains below, sequenced in a study of shared clonotypes between healthy human individuals (TCRdb year 2020). The library was made by the immunoSEQ multiplex PCR assay. Not all clones reach the TCRdb copy of this immuneACCESS table, which keeps in-frame sequences only. Checked studies attribute under half of the gap to unresolved V genes and leave the rest unexplained. The sample table records about 2 million clones; roughly 94% of these occur just once. The ten largest account for more than 0.1% of the sample. The sample comprised naive CD4+ T cells sorted from blood. Explained via the paper, the cell subset or site label denotes: CD45RA+ positively selected. Receptors were obtained from a man between 18 and 29 years old in good health.

The chain couples TRBV2 to TRBJ1-6, with 7 bases identical to TRBD1. The CDR3 extends over 14 amino acids. Germline lookup yields CDR1 SNHLY and CDR2 FYNNEI. The V gene end was trimmed by 8 bases and the J gene end by 6 bases; junction bases not matched to a gene: 7. In DNA form, the CDR3 reads TGTGCCAGCGGGTGGGACAGCTCTAATTCACCCCTCCACTTT. Amino acid sequence: CASGWDSSNSPLHF.

J is TRBJ1-1 and V is TRBV9, with TRBD1 as a possible D gene (6 bases). Trimming removed 4 bases from V and 5 bases from J, with 18 bases in between. Germline V gene data show CDR1 as SGDLS and CDR2 as YYNGEE. The CDR3 contains 15 residues. The CDR3: CASSPRGGRGTEAFF. The CDR3 DNA follows: TGTGCCAGCAGCCCCCGCGGGGGGCGAGGGACTGAAGCTTTCTTT.

Concerning this clone itself: Other nucleotide sequences from this sample produce the same CDR3. The chain combines TRBV6-5 with TRBJ2-1; maybe TRBD1 (7 bases). Trimming stripped 2 bases from V and 2 bases from J, with 10 bases between. Germline V gene lookup returns CDR1 MNHEY and CDR2 SVGAGI. The CDR3 has 15 residues. The CDR3 here is CASSYGGGAYNEQFF. CDR3 nucleotides: TGTGCCAGCAGTTACGGAGGGGGCGCCTACAATGAGCAGTTCTTC.

This chain uses TRBV6-6 with TRBJ1-2; D not certain. Trimming removed 6 bases at V and 8 bases at J, with 16 bases between. CDR1 is MNHNY and CDR2 is SVGAGI in the germline V gene (reference sequence). The CDR3 extends over 13 amino acids. CDR3 bases: TGTGCCAGCAGGGTATCTCCTACGGGAGGCTACACCTTC. Translated, it gives CASRVSPTGGYTF.

The chain carries TRBV4-1 and TRBJ2-3, with D possibly TRBD2 on 7 matching bases. V was pared by 0 bases and J by 5 bases, with 18 bases between. The CDR3 is 17 residues long. CDR1 is MGHRA, CDR2 YSYEKL, per germline. The CDR3 nucleotides read TGCGCCAGCAGCCAAGATCTTTTAGGGGGGGCCTTAGATACGCAGTATTTT. Translation gives CASSQDLLGGALDTQYF.

The chain combines TRBV28 with TRBJ1-2; 7 nucleotides match TRBD1. The CDR3 is made up of 15 amino acids. The V gene's germline CDR1 is MDHEN and CDR2 SYDVKM. V shed 6 bases, J shed 4 bases, and the junction held 11 bases outside the gene matches. CDR3 loop: CASRAYRDSFYGYTF. The DNA for the CDR3 is TGTGCCAGCAGGGCTTATCGGGACAGCTTCTATGGCTACACCTTC.

The chain employs TRBV2 and TRBJ2-7; 12 bases are a match to TRBD1. The germline V gene encodes CDR1 SNHLY and CDR2 FYNNEI. The CDR3 covers 16 residues. With V trimmed by 5 bases and J by 7 bases, 12 bases remained unmatched. DNA for the CDR3: TGTGCCAGCAGTCCTAGATCCGGGACAGGGGGCAATGAGCAGTACTTC. Translated, it gives CASSPRSGTGGNEQYF.

J is TRBJ1-1 and V is TRBV7-9; 7 nucleotides agree with TRBD1. The CDR3 covers 12 residues. CDR1 is SEHNR, CDR2 FQNEAQ, per germline (reference sequence). Trimming cost V 3 bases and J 10 bases; bases outside gene matches: 5. The CDR3 DNA sequence: TGTGCCAGCAGCTTGTCCGGGACAGCAGCTTTCTTT. Protein: CASSLSGTAAFF.

CDR3 in DNA: TGTGCCAGCAGCGTAGGGGGTCACACAGATACGCAGTATTTT. Amino acids: CASSVGGHTDTQYF. The chain combines TRBV9 with TRBJ2-3; D unresolved. CDR1 and CDR2 from the germline V gene are SGDLS and YYNGEE. The CDR3 spans 14 residues. V was shortened by 0 bases and J by 2 bases, with 7 bases between the two germline ends. The variable domain in full, completed from reference TRBV9 and TRBJ2-3, reads DSGVTQTPKHLITATGQRVTLRCSPRSGDLSVYWYQQSLDQGLQFLIQYYNGEERAKGNILERFSAQQFPDLHSELNLSSLELGDSALYFCASSVGGHTDTQYFGPGTRLTVL.

The gene calls are TRBV7-2 and TRBJ2-7; D is ambiguous. This CDR3 contains 15 residues. Trimming removed 1 base at V and 2 bases at J, with 12 bases between. Per germline, CDR1 SGHTA and CDR2 FQGNSA. Here the CDR3 reads CASSLGWTSAYEQYF. CDR3 nucleotides: TGTGCCAGCAGCTTAGGTTGGACGAGCGCCTACGAGCAGTACTTC.

V is TRBV5-4 and J is TRBJ2-5; D possibly matches TRBD1 or TRBD2 (5 bases each). Trimming left V 4 bases short and J 2 bases short, with 9 bases between. The CDR3 is 13 residues long. Germline values: CDR1 SGHNT, CDR2 YYREEE (reference sequence). The CDR3 DNA is TGTGCCAGCAGCAGAGGGGTGCAAGAGACCCAGTACTTC. This encodes CASSRGVQETQYF.

With regard to this clone: It may be a read error: a sequence one base away is much more abundant. The same CDR3 also results from other DNA sequences found in this sample. The chain links TRBV7-2 to TRBJ1-2; D unresolved. V dropped 1 base and J dropped 4 bases, with 4 bases sitting between them. CDR3 length equals 12 residues. Germline CDR1 SGHTA, CDR2 FQGNSA. The CDR3: CASSLDGYGYTF. CDR3 sequence (DNA): TGTGCCAGCAGCTTAGATGGCTATGGCTACACCTTC. Filled out from reference TRBV7-2 and TRBJ1-2, the complete variable domain reads GAGVSQSPSNKVTEKGKDVELRCDPISGHTALYWYRQSLGQGLEFLIYFQGNSAPDKSGLPSDRFSAERTGGSVSTLTIQRTQQEDSAVYLCASSLDGYGYTFGSGTRLTVV.

The V and J genes are TRBV9 and TRBJ2-7; TRBD2 aligns across 10 bases. The J segment lost 0 bases and the V segment lost 4 bases, leaving 7 bases of the junction unmatched. The germline V gene has CDR1 SGDLS and CDR2 YYNGEE. The CDR3 runs 16 residues. CDR3 region: CASSKRAGGSSYEQYF. CDR3 DNA sequence: TGTGCCAGCAGCAAACGAGCGGGAGGGTCCTCCTACGAGCAGTACTTC.

This clone has just one count. The chain carries TRBV18 and TRBJ2-1; 7 nucleotides match TRBD1. CDR3 length: 16 residues. Trimming took 3 bases from V and 4 from J; bases not matched to a gene: 9. Germline values: CDR1 KGHSH, CDR2 LQKENI. The CDR3 region is CASSPPNMGQYNEQFF. CDR3 coding DNA: TGTGCCAGCTCACCGCCGAACATGGGACAGTACAATGAGCAGTTCTTC.

The CDR3 region is CASSLRASGRAVEQFF. CDR3 bases: TGTGCCAGCAGCTTACGGGCTAGCGGGAGGGCTGTTGAGCAGTTCTTC. V gene TRBV11-2 combines with J gene TRBJ2-1; TRBD2 aligns across 12 bases. The CDR3 is 16 residues long. CDR1 and CDR2 from the germline V gene are SGHAT and FQNNGV. Trimming cost V 2 bases and J 9 bases; bases outside gene matches: 8. Drawing the rest from reference TRBV11-2 and TRBJ2-1, the complete variable domain is EAGVAQSPRYKIIEKRQSVAFWCNPISGHATLYWYQQILGQGPKLLIQFQNNGVVDDSQLPKDRFSAERLKGVDSTLKIQPAKLEDSAVYLCASSLRASGRAVEQFFGPGTRLTVL.

The rearrangement uses TRBV30 and TRBJ1-5; tentatively, D is TRBD1 (6 bases). V lost 4 bases, J lost 3 bases, and 16 bases lay in between. CDR3 size: 15 residues. Germline V gene sequence: CDR1 GTSNPN, CDR2 SVGIG (reference sequence). DNA for the CDR3: TGTGCCTGGAATTCCTGGGGGGCTCCCAATCAGCCCCAGCATTTT. Translated: CAWNSWGAPNQPQHF.

The CDR3 bases are TGTGCCAGCAGTGAGAGTGGACACTCTGGGGCCAACGTCCTGACTTTC. This codes for CASSESGHSGANVLTF. This rearrangement joins TRBV6-1 to TRBJ2-6, with D tentatively TRBD1 (5 bases). The V gene lost 3 bases and the J gene lost 0 bases, with 9 bases spanning the gap. The CDR3 has 16 amino acids. Germline V gene sequence: CDR1 MNHNS, CDR2 SASEGT.

J is TRBJ2-7 and V is TRBV30, with D perhaps being TRBD1 or TRBD2 (5 bases each). The CDR3 has 14 amino acids. V was pared by 5 bases and J by 6 bases, with 20 bases between. Germline V gene sequence: CDR1 GTSNPN, CDR2 SVGIG (reference sequence). The CDR3 sequence: CAWWLGEGMAEQYF. In DNA, the CDR3 is TGTGCCTGGTGGCTTGGAGAGGGGATGGCCGAGCAGTACTTC.

J is TRBJ2-7 and V is TRBV30, with TRBD1 matching 7 bases. Trimming cost V 2 bases and J 0 bases; bases outside gene matches: 1. Germline V gives CDR1 GTSNPN, CDR2 SVGIG (reference sequence). The CDR3 runs 13 residues. The CDR3 spells CAWSWDSSYEQYF. CDR3 coding DNA: TGTGCCTGGAGTTGGGACAGCTCCTACGAGCAGTACTTC.

The V call is TRBV2, the J call TRBJ1-2, with 7 bases aligning to TRBD1. The germline V gene has CDR1 SNHLY and CDR2 FYNNEI. The ends lost 6 bases at V and 4 bases at J; junction bases unmatched: 11. This CDR3 contains 15 residues. This CDR3 is CASRGDRGLSYGYTF. CDR3 coding DNA: TGTGCCAGCAGAGGGGACAGAGGCTTGAGCTATGGCTACACCTTC.

About this clone itself: Possible read error: a much larger clone is one base away. V usage is TRBV6-6 and J usage is TRBJ1-1; TRBD1 matches at 8 bases. The J segment lost 1 base and the V segment lost 6 bases, leaving 1 base of the junction unmatched. CDR1 is MNHNY, CDR2 SVGAGI, per germline (reference sequence). The CDR3 length is 13 residues. The CDR3 nucleotides read TGTGCCAGCAGCGGACAGGGGAACACTGAAGCTTTCTTT. Translation: CASSGQGNTEAFF.

The chain carries TRBV7-9 and TRBJ1-5; a possible D gene is TRBD1 (6 bases). Germline V gene data show CDR1 as SEHNR and CDR2 as FQNEAQ (reference sequence). The V gene lost 6 bases and the J gene lost 3 bases, with 12 bases spanning the gap. This CDR3 spans 14 amino acids. The CDR3 bases are TGTGCCAGCAGTCCACAGGGACCCAATCAGCCCCAGCATTTT. It translates to CASSPQGPNQPQHF.

The chain employs TRBV6-6 and TRBJ2-7, with D perhaps matching TRBD2 (6 bases). This CDR3 region has 13 residues. The germline V and J ends were trimmed by 5 bases and 6 bases, with 14 bases remaining between them. CDR1 is MNHNY and CDR2 is SVGAGI in the germline V gene (reference sequence). For the CDR3, the DNA is TGTGCCAGCAGTCCTTCGGCGGGGCGCGAGCAGTACTTC. Translation: CASSPSAGREQYF.

The table lists this clone with a count of one. Within the sample, other DNA sequences also encode this same CDR3. This rearrangement joins TRBV28 to TRBJ1-2; D gene unclear. CDR1 is MDHEN, CDR2 SYDVKM, per germline. CDR3 length: 12 amino acids. The V gene lost 6 bases and the J gene lost 0 bases, with 5 bases spanning the gap. CDR3 DNA sequence: TGTGCCAGCAGGGATTCTAACTATGGCTACACCTTC. This sequence encodes CASRDSNYGYTF.